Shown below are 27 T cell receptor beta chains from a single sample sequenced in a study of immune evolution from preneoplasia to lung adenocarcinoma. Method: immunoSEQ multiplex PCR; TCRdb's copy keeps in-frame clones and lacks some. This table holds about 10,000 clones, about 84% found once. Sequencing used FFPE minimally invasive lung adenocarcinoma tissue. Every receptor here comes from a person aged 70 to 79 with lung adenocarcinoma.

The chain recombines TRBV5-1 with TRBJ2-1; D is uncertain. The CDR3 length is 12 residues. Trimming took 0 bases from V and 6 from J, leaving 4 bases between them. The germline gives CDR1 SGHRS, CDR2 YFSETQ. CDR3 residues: CASSLDINEQFF. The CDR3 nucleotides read TGCGCCAGCAGCTTGGATATCAATGAGCAGTTCTTC.

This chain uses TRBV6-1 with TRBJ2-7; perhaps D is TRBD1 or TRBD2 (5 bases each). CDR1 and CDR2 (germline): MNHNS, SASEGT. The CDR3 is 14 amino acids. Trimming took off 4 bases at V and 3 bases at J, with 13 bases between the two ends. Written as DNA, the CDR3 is TGTGCCAGCAGTGTTCTCGGGACCGACTACGAGCAGTACTTC. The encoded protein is CASSVLGTDYEQYF.

CDR3: CASSFHRPQTGNTIYF. In nucleotides, the CDR3 is TGTGCCAGCAGCTTCCACCGCCCGCAAACTGGAAACACCATATATTTT. V and J are TRBV7-9 and TRBJ1-3; D is ambiguous. Germline V gene lookup returns CDR1 SEHNR and CDR2 FQNEAQ (reference sequence). Trimming took off 3 bases at V and 2 bases at J, with 14 bases between the two ends. There are 16 residues in the CDR3. The variable domain in full, with the rest retrieved from reference TRBV7-9 and TRBJ1-3, is DTGVSQNPRHKITKRGQNVTFRCDPISEHNRLYWYRQTLGQGPEFLTYFQNEAQLEKSRLLSDRFSAERPKGSFSTLEIQRTEQGDSAMYLCASSFHRPQTGNTIYFGEGSWLTVV.

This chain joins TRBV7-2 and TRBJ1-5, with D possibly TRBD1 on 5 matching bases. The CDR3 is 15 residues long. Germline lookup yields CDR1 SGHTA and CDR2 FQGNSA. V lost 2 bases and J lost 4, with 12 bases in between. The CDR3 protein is CASSLLGGANQPQHF. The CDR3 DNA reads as TGTGCCAGCAGCTTATTAGGAGGGGCGAATCAGCCCCAGCATTTT.

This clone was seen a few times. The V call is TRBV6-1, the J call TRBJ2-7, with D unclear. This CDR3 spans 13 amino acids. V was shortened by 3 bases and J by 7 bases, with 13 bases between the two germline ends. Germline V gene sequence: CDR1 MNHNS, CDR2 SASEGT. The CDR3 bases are TGTGCCAGCAGTGACTTTGCCCCTCAAGAGCAGTACTTC. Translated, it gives CASSDFAPQEQYF.

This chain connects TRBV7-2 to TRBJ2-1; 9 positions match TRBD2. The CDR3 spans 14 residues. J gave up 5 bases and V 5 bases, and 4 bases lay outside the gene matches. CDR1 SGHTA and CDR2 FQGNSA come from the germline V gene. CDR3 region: CASSRLADNNEQFF. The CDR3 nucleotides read TGTGCCAGCAGCCGACTAGCGGATAACAATGAGCAGTTCTTC.

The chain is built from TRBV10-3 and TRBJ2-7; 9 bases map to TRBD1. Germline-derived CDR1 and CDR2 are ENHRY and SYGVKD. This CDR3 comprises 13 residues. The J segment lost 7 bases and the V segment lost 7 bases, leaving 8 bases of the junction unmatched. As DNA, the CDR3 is TGTGCCATCAAGGACAGGGGCCAAAAAGAGCAGTACTTC. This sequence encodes CAIKDRGQKEQYF.

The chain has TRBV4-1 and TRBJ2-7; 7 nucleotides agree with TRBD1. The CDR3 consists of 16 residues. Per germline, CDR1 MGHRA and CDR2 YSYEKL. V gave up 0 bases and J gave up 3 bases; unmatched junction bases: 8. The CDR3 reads CASSQEQGVLFYEQYF. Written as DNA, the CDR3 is TGCGCCAGCAGCCAAGAGCAGGGGGTTCTTTTCTACGAGCAGTACTTC.

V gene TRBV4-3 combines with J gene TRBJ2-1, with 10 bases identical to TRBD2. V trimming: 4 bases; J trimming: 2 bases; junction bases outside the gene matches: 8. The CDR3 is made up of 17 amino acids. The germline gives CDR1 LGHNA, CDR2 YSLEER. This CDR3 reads CASSRASSGRAYNEQFF. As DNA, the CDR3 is TGCGCCAGCAGCCGAGCCTCCAGCGGGAGGGCCTACAATGAGCAGTTCTTC.

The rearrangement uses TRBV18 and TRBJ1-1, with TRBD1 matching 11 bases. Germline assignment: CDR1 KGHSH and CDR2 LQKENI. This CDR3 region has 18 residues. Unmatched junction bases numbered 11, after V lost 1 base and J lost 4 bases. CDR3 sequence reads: CASSPLRTGGFRGTEAFF. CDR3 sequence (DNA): TGTGCCAGCTCACCACTCAGGACAGGGGGCTTTCGCGGCACTGAAGCTTTCTTT.

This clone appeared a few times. CDR3 nucleotides: TGTGCCAGTAGTACCAACCAGGTCATGAACACTGAAGCTTTCTTT. It yields the protein CASSTNQVMNTEAFF. The chain uses TRBV19 and TRBJ1-1; D is unclear. The V and J ends lost 4 bases and 0 bases respectively, with 12 bases between them. Germline CDR1 and CDR2: LNHDA and SQIVND (reference sequence). The CDR3 is made up of 15 amino acids.

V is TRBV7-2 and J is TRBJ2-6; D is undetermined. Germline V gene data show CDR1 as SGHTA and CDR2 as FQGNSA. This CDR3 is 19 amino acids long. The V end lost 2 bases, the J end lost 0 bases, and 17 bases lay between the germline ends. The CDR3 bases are TGTGCCAGCAGCTTAAAAGGTCGACTGAGCTTCTCTGGGGCCAACGTCCTGACTTTC. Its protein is CASSLKGRLSFSGANVLTF.

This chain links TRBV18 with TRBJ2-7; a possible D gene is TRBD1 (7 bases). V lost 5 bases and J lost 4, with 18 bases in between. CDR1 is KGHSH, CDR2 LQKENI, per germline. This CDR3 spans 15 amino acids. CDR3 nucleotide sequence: TGTGCCAGCTCATCGAGCGGGCAGGGGGTATACGAGCAGTACTTC. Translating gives CASSSSGQGVYEQYF.

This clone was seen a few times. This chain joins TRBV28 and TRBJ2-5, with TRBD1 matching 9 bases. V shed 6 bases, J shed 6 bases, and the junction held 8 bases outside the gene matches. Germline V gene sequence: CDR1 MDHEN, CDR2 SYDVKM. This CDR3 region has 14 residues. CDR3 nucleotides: TGTGCCAGCAGAGGGGGACAGGGAGTTAAGACCCAGTACTTC. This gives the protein CASRGGQGVKTQYF.

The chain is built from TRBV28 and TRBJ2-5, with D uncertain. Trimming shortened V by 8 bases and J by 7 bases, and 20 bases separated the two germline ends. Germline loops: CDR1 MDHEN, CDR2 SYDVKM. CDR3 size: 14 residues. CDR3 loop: CASGEAPGKVTQYF. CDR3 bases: TGTGCCAGCGGAGAAGCCCCCGGTAAGGTGACCCAGTACTTC.

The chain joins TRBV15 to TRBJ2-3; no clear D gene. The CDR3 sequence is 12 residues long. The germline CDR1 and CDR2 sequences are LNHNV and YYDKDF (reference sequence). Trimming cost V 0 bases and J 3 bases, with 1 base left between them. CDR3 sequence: CATSRDTDTQYF. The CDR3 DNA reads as TGTGCCACCAGCAGAGATACAGATACGCAGTATTTT.

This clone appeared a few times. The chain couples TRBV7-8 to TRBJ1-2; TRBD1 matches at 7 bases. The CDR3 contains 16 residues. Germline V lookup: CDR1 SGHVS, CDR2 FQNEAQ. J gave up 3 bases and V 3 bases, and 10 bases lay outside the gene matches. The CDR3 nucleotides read TGTGCCAGCAGCTTCACCTCCGGGACAGTTTACTATGGCTACACCTTC. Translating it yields CASSFTSGTVYYGYTF.

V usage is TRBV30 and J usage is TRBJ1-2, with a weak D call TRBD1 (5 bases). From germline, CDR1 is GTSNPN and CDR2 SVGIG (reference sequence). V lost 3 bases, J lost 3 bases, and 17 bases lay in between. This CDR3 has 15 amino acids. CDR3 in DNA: TGTGCCTGGAGCAAAGGGGCAGCCGGCGACTATGGCTACACCTTC. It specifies CAWSKGAAGDYGYTF.

For the CDR3, the DNA is TGTGCCAGCAGCTCGGACAGGATCTACACCGGGGAGCTGTTTTTT. Protein product: CASSSDRIYTGELFF. The rearrangement joins TRBV5-6 to TRBJ2-2; 7 bases are shared with TRBD1. Trimming cost V 3 bases and J 3 bases; bases outside gene matches: 5. In germline, CDR1 is SGHDT, CDR2 YYEEEE. The CDR3 covers 15 residues.

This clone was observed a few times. CDR3 sequence (DNA): TGTGCCTGGAGTGGTCGGGGACAGGGGGCCAGTAGAGATCAGCCCCAGCATTTT. Protein: CAWSGRGQGASRDQPQHF. This chain joins TRBV30 and TRBJ1-5; 12 nucleotides match TRBD1. V lost 1 base and J lost 5; bases outside the gene matches: 12. CDR3 size: 18 residues. CDR1 is GTSNPN, CDR2 SVGIG, per germline (reference sequence).

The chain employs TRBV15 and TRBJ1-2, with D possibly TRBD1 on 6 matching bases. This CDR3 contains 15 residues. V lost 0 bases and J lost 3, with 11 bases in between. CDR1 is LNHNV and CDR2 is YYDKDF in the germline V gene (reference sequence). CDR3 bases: TGTGCCACCAGCAGAGAGTCTAGGGGGGACTATGGCTACACCTTC. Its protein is CATSRESRGDYGYTF.

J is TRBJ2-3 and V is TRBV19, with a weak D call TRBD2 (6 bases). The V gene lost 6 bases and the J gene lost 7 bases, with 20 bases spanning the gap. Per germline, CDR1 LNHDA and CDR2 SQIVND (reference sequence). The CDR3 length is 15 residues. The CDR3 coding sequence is TGTGCCAGTAGCCCACTCGGGACTCGTGAGAATACGCAGTATTTT. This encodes CASSPLGTRENTQYF.

The CDR3 DNA reads as TGTGCCAGCAATATAGCGGGCCACTCCTACGAGCAGTACTTC. It codes for CASNIAGHSYEQYF. J is TRBJ2-7 and V is TRBV5-6; 7 bases map to TRBD2. The CDR3 consists of 14 residues. V was clipped by 6 bases and J by 0 bases; unmatched bases: 6. Germline CDR1 is SGHDT and CDR2 is YYEEEE.

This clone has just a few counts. CDR3 amino acids: CASSVEGGPGETQYF. The CDR3 nucleotides read TGTGCCAGCAGCGTAGAGGGGGGGCCCGGAGAGACCCAGTACTTC. The rearrangement links TRBV9 to TRBJ2-5; a possible D gene is TRBD2 (7 bases). CDR1 SGDLS and CDR2 YYNGEE come from the germline V gene. The CDR3 spans 15 residues. Trimming removed 0 bases at V and 4 bases at J, with 13 bases between. Full variable domain (rest looked up from reference TRBV9 and TRBJ2-5): DSGVTQTPKHLITATGQRVTLRCSPRSGDLSVYWYQQSLDQGLQFLIQYYNGEERAKGNILERFSAQQFPDLHSELNLSSLELGDSALYFCASSVEGGPGETQYFGPGTRLLVL.

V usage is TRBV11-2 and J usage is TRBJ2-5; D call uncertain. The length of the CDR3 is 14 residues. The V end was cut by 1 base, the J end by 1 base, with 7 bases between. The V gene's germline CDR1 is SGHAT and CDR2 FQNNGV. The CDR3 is CASSLVAAQETQYF. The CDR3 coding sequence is TGTGCCAGCAGCTTAGTGGCAGCCCAAGAGACCCAGTACTTC.

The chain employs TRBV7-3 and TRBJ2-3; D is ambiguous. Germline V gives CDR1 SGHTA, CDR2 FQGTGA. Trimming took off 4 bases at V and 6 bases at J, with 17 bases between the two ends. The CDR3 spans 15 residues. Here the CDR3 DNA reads TGTGCCAGCAGCTCCCTCGCAGTGGGGTTGGATACGCAGTATTTT. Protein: CASSSLAVGLDTQYF.

The DNA for the CDR3 is TGTGCCAGCAGCTTAGGACTAAGGGGGACCCAGTACTTC. It codes for CASSLGLRGTQYF. V usage is TRBV7-9 and J usage is TRBJ2-5; possibly TRBD1 or TRBD2 for D (5 bases each). The CDR3 contains 13 residues. The ends were cut back, 1 base at V and 7 bases at J, with 10 bases in the middle. Germline loops: CDR1 SEHNR, CDR2 FQNEAQ (reference sequence).